The TCR beta chain under discussion was sequenced for a study of blood T cell repertoires in COVID-19. The overall study: COVID-19 samples from acute and convalescent phases originated in the United States, Italy and Spain.

As processed by the authors: Researchers report that nucleated cell counts were estimated from reference gene primer amplification. The protocol was immunoSEQ multiplex PCR, while the TCRdb copy is restricted to in-frame clones and leaves out a portion. Clonal size and the V and J genes are those of that table, whereas D and trimming came from the DNA. The sample has 150,000 to 200,000 clones; about 83% are singletons. The CDR3 runs to 15 residues. Germline CDR1 reads SGHRS; CDR2 reads YFSETQ. After removal of 4 bases from V and 2 bases from J, the junction contained 7 bases not matched to a gene. The receptor was isolated from a person in their 70s with COVID-19, enrolled during active disease. The chain uses TRBV5-1 and TRBJ2-3; TRBD2 aligns across 7 bases. Sequenced sample: peripheral blood. The CDR3 bases are TGCGCCAGCAGCGAAAGCGGGGTCAACACAGATACGCAGTATTTT. Amino acid sequence: CASSESGVNTDTQYF.